Here is one TCR beta chain with its context. The sample comes from a study of T cells in Graves' hyperthyroidism and ophthalmopathy. Study in general: Peripheral blood was collected at initial diagnosis, before any treatment.

The investigators amplified TCR beta CDR3 regions from RNA transcripts. HTBI primers were employed in a first-round RT-PCR of the TCR CDR3. TCRdb reprocessed the multiplex PCR reads via MiXCR and lists one record per CDR3 protein. The sample records approximately 400,000 distinct CDR3 sequences, roughly 25% being singletons. Germline loops: CDR1 DFQATT, CDR2 SNEGSKA (reference sequence). CDR3 length: 12 residues. V lost 5 bases and J lost 8, with 13 bases in between. Diagnosis of hyperthyroidism was new in patients aged 18 to 65, and its duration was under 2 months. The TCR comes from a man aged 45-60 years with Graves' hyperthyroidism. The source material was blood. V is TRBV20-1 and J is TRBJ2-1; D ambiguous. The DNA for the CDR3 is TGCAGTGCTCCCGATCGGTTGTATGAGCAGTTCTTC. Translating gives CSAPDRLYEQFF.